Below, 8 T cell receptor beta chains from the same sample are listed, as sequenced in a study of blood T cell repertoires in COVID-19. Sequenced by immunoSEQ multiplex PCR; TCRdb stores in-frame clones only, minus some. The data show 150,000 to 200,000 clones, with 92% seen just once and approximately 4.9% held by the top ten. The specimen sequenced was peripheral blood. The source of these receptors is a man aged 25 to 40 with COVID-19, enrolled during active disease.

V gene TRBV19 combines with J gene TRBJ2-1, with D possibly TRBD1 on 5 matching bases. The CDR3 loop spans 14 amino acids. Germline assignment: CDR1 LNHDA and CDR2 SQIVND (reference sequence). Trimming stripped 3 bases from V and 0 bases from J, with 6 bases between. The CDR3 bases are TGTGCCAGTAGTATTCAGGGCTCCTACAATGAGCAGTTCTTC. This codes for CASSIQGSYNEQFF.

The chain carries TRBV7-3 and TRBJ2-2; weak D call: TRBD1 (8 bases). Germline CDR1 SGHTA, CDR2 FQGTGA. The CDR3 sequence is 16 residues long. V was cut by 1 base and J by 6 bases, with 15 bases left in between. CDR3 nucleotide sequence: TGTGCCAGCAGCTTAAAAGGACAGGGAGGGTCCGGGGAGCTGTTTTTT. Its protein product is CASSLKGQGGSGELFF.

This clone was seen just once. This chain uses TRBV30 with TRBJ2-5; D not resolved. Germline V lookup: CDR1 GTSNPN, CDR2 SVGIG (reference sequence). The CDR3 loop spans 11 amino acids. Trimming left V 0 bases short and J 6 bases short, with 5 bases between. The CDR3 loop reads CAWSVSQTQYF. CDR3 bases: TGTGCCTGGAGTGTTAGCCAGACCCAGTACTTC. Looking up the rest from reference TRBV30 and TRBJ2-5 gives the full variable domain: SQTIHQWPATLVQPVGSPLSLECTVEGTSNPNLYWYRQAAGRGLQLLFYSVGIGQISSEVPQNLSASRPQDRQFILSSKKLLLSDSGFYLCAWSVSQTQYFGPGTRLLVL.

The genes are TRBV9 and TRBJ1-6; 8 bases fit TRBD1. V shed 3 bases and J 6 bases; nucleotides not matched to a gene: 8. Germline V CDR1 and CDR2: SGDLS, YYNGEE. The CDR3 runs 16 residues. CDR3 nucleotides: TGTGCCAGCAGCGCAAAGGGACAGGAGATTAATTCACCCCTCCACTTT. Translating gives CASSAKGQEINSPLHF.

The chain recombines TRBV19 with TRBJ2-3; D may be TRBD2 (6 bases). The germline CDR1 and CDR2 sequences are LNHDA and SQIVND (reference sequence). The germline V and J ends were trimmed by 5 bases and 2 bases, with 14 bases remaining between them. This CDR3 is 15 amino acids long. The CDR3 here is CASSSRESYTDTQYF. DNA for the CDR3: TGTGCCAGTAGTTCACGGGAGAGCTACACAGATACGCAGTATTTT.

The chain joins TRBV6-5 to TRBJ1-1; D is perhaps TRBD1 (6 bases). Germline V gene lookup returns CDR1 MNHEY and CDR2 SVGAGI. The germline V and J ends were trimmed by 4 bases and 1 base, with 10 bases remaining between them. This CDR3 has 14 amino acids. CDR3 nucleotide sequence: TGTGCCAGCAGTTTAAGGACAGAGAACACTGAAGCTTTCTTT. It translates to CASSLRTENTEAFF.

The J gene is TRBJ2-1, the V gene TRBV28; a possible D gene is TRBD2 (6 bases). Deletions cut 2 bases from V and 0 bases from J, with 11 bases between. Germline V gene sequence: CDR1 MDHEN, CDR2 SYDVKM. The CDR3 consists of 16 residues. The CDR3 nucleotides read TGTGCCAGCAGTTTAACGGGGACTGGCTCCTACAATGAGCAGTTCTTC. Its protein product is CASSLTGTGSYNEQFF.

In this sample, this clone turned up once. The chain is built from TRBV7-6 and TRBJ2-1; D gene ambiguous. V gave up 1 base and J gave up 6 bases, with 7 bases separating them. Per the germline V gene, CDR1 is SGHVS and CDR2 is FNYEAQ. CDR3 length equals 13 residues. The CDR3 region is CASSLDWSNEQFF. DNA for the CDR3: TGTGCCAGCAGCTTAGATTGGAGCAATGAGCAGTTCTTC.